Listed below are T cell receptor beta chains from one sample, sequenced in a study of T cell repertoires in cytomegalovirus infection. A single record per CDR3 protein comes from TCRdb applying MiXCR to the reads. The data show about half a million distinct CDR3 sequences, more than 40% seen once. No antigen has been identified for these receptors. The source was cultured PBMCs, collected from culture after CMV antigen stimulation. The receptors were sampled from a human donor in good health (CMV status not recorded). Some clones in this sample may be carry-over from other donors' samples. The CDR3 runs from the conserved cysteine through the conserved F or W. A D gene is named only where the DNA matches it firmly. Clone sizes are given selectively: once, few, many, or a class where the clone is expanded.

clone_size,d_call,v_call,j_call,cdr3_nt,cdr3_aa
few,TRBD2,TRBV7-2,TRBJ2-3,TGTGCCAGCAGCCGACTAGCGGGGGGGGTCGGCACAGATACGCAGTATTTT,CASSRLAGGVGTDTQYF
NA,NA,TRBV18,TRBJ2-5,TGTGCCAGCTCACCACCGGGAAGTTCGAGGGAGACCCAGTACTTC,CASSPPGSSRETQYF
few,NA,TRBV12-3/TRBV12-4,TRBJ2-3,TGTGCCAGCAAACCCGGAACAGCTAGCACAGATACGCAGTATTTT,CASKPGTASTDTQYF
few,NA,TRBV7-8,TRBJ2-2,TGTGCCAGCAGCTACCCGACTGATTCGAACACCGGGGAGCTGTTTTTT,CASSYPTDSNTGELFF
few,NA,TRBV2,TRBJ2-3,TGTGCCAGCAGTTCCGACAGGCCGAGCACAGATACGCAGTATTTT,CASSSDRPSTDTQYF
few,NA,TRBV7-9,TRBJ2-1,TGTGCCAGCACCCAAGGGCATTTGGCCTACAATGAGCAGTTCTTC,CASTQGHLAYNEQFF
NA,NA,TRBV4-1,TRBJ2-2,TGCGCCAGCAGCCCACTCAAGGAAGGGGAGCTGTTTTTT,CASSPLKEGELFF
few,TRBD1,TRBV6-2/TRBV6-3,TRBJ2-1,TGTGCCAGCAGTTGGGGACAGGGGGGGGCCGCTGAGCAGTTCTTC,CASSWGQGGAAEQFF
few,NA,TRBV4-1,TRBJ1-2,TGCGCCAGCAGCCAGCCTTTGCGGGGGAACTATGGCTACACCTTC,CASSQPLRGNYGYTF
NA,NA,TRBV11-2,TRBJ2-7,TGTGCCAGCAGCTCCATCGACAGCTTTCCCTACGAGCAGTACTTC,CASSSIDSFPYEQYF